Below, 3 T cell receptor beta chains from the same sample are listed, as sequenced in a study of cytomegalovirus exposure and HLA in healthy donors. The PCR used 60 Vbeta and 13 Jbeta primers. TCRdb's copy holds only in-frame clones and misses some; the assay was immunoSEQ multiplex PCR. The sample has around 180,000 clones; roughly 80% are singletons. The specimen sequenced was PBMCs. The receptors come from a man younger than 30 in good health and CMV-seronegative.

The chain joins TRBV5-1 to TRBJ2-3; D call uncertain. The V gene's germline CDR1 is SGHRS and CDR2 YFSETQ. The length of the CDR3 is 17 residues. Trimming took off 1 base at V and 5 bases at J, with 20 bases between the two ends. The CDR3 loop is CASSLTDILDYRDTQYF. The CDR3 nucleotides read TGCGCCAGCAGCTTGACAGACATCTTGGATTACAGAGATACGCAGTATTTT.

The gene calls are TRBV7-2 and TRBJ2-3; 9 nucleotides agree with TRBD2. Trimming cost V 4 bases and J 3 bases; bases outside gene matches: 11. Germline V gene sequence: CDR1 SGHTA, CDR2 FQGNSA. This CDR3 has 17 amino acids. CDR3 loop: CASSYLRGLAGTDTQYF. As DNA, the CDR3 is TGTGCCAGCAGCTACCTCCGGGGGCTAGCGGGGACAGATACGCAGTATTTT.

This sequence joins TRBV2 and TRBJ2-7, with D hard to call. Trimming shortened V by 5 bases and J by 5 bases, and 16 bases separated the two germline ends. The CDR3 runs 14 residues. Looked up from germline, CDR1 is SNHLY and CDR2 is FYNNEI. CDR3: CASSYYPLAHEQYF. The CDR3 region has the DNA TGTGCCAGCAGTTACTACCCCTTAGCCCACGAGCAGTACTTC.